The 14 T cell receptor beta chains below were found in one sample sequenced in a study of graft-versus-host responses after intestinal transplantation. The assay was immunoSEQ multiplex PCR, and TCRdb's table has in-frame clones only and misses some. The table shows approximately 19,000 clones, with around 39% occurring only once. Sequencing used alloreactive CD4+ T cells from a mixed lymphocyte reaction culture, obtained before intestinal transplant. Subset noted: CFSE-low proliferating T cells sorted from approximately six-day pre-transplant mixed lymphocyte reaction (GvH or HvG direction). Receptors originate from a human patient who received an intestinal transplant.

In its sample, this clone was seen a few times. The chain recombines TRBV15 with TRBJ2-3, with 8 bases that match TRBD2. The trim removed 5 bases at V and 7 bases at J, leaving 8 bases unmatched. Per the germline V gene, CDR1 is LNHNV and CDR2 is YYDKDF (reference sequence). CDR3 length: 14 amino acids. The CDR3 loop reads CATSVTRGGYTQYF. Written as DNA, the CDR3 is TGTGCCACCAGCGTTACCCGGGGGGGGTATACGCAGTATTTT. Drawing the rest from reference TRBV15 and TRBJ2-3, the complete variable domain is DAMVIQNPRYQVTQFGKPVTLSCSQTLNHNVMYWYQQKSSQAPKLLFHYYDKDFNNEADTPDNFQSRRPNTSFCFLDIRSPGLGDTAMYLCATSVTRGGYTQYFGPGTRLTVL.

The chain carries TRBV7-6 and TRBJ1-2, with D tentatively TRBD1 (5 bases). Per the germline V gene, CDR1 is SGHVS and CDR2 is FNYEAQ. This CDR3 has 15 residues. V lost 5 bases and J 0 bases, leaving 13 bases between the germline ends. This chain's CDR3 is CASSPFRGANYGYTF. In DNA, the CDR3 is TGTGCCAGCAGCCCCTTCAGAGGGGCTAACTATGGCTACACCTTC. The full variable domain, in which reference TRBV7-6 and TRBJ1-2 provide the parts outside the CDR3, is GAGVSQSPRYKVTKRGQDVALRCDPISGHVSLYWYRQALGQGPEFLTYFNYEAQQDKSGLPNDRFSAERPEGSISTLTIQRTEQRDSAMYRCASSPFRGANYGYTFGSGTRLTVV.

In its sample, this clone is medium-sized. CDR3: CATSGGVGAFF. CDR3 bases: TGTGCCACCTCGGGGGGGGTCGGGGCTTTCTTT. The V and J genes are TRBV21-1 and TRBJ1-1. TRBV21-1 is shown as a pseudogene. The CDR3 contains 11 residues.

This CDR3 reads CASSLETGHNYGYTF. The CDR3 DNA sequence: TGTGCCAGCAGCTTAGAGACGGGACACAACTATGGCTACACCTTC. The rearrangement uses TRBV7-2 and TRBJ1-2, with D maybe TRBD1 (6 bases). With 1 base removed from V and 2 bases from J, the gap between germline ends came to 11 bases. The germline V gene has CDR1 SGHTA and CDR2 FQGNSA. The CDR3 runs to 15 residues.

The CDR3 protein is CASSGHFIYSGANVLTF. The CDR3 DNA is TGTGCCAGCAGTGGACACTTTATATACTCTGGGGCCAACGTCCTGACTTTC. This chain links TRBV2 with TRBJ2-6, with D unresolved. Per germline, CDR1 SNHLY and CDR2 FYNNEI. CDR3 length: 17 amino acids. Trimming cost V 4 bases and J 0 bases, with 13 bases left between them.

A few counts support this clone. The rearrangement uses TRBV9 and TRBJ1-5; D is undetermined. Germline V gene data show CDR1 as SGDLS and CDR2 as YYNGEE. The V end was cut by 0 bases, the J end by 2 bases, with 15 bases between. CDR3 size: 17 residues. CDR3 sequence (DNA): TGTGCCAGCAGCGTAGCACCGCGCGGCCGGCGCAATCAGCCCCAGCATTTT. Its translation: CASSVAPRGRRNQPQHF.

The chain has TRBV27 and TRBJ1-6; 7 bases align to TRBD1. V dropped 3 bases and J dropped 4; count of bases not matched to a gene: 3. CDR1 and CDR2 (germline): MNHEY, SMNVEV (reference sequence). The CDR3 contains 15 residues. CDR3 loop: CASSFGTVYNSPLHF. DNA for the CDR3: TGTGCCAGCAGTTTCGGGACAGTGTATAATTCACCCCTCCACTTT.

V is TRBV2 and J is TRBJ2-7, with D tentatively TRBD2 (5 bases). The V and J ends lost 7 bases and 3 bases respectively, with 16 bases between them. The length of the CDR3 is 14 residues. CDR1 and CDR2 (germline): SNHLY, FYNNEI. DNA for the CDR3: TGTGCCAGCAAGGTGGTCGGGAAAAGCTACGAGCAGTACTTC. Residues: CASKVVGKSYEQYF.

The V call is TRBV7-9, the J call TRBJ1-2; the D gene is possibly TRBD1 (5 bases). The ends were cut back, 5 bases at V and 3 bases at J, with 22 bases in the middle. CDR1 is SEHNR, CDR2 FQNEAQ, per germline (reference sequence). The CDR3 is 17 residues long. CDR3 sequence: CASSQTPGQTGYYGYTF. The CDR3 DNA sequence: TGTGCCAGCAGCCAAACTCCGGGGCAGACGGGATACTATGGCTACACCTTC.

This chain uses TRBV29-1 with TRBJ1-2, with D possibly matching TRBD1 (6 bases). This CDR3 is 14 amino acids long. CDR1 is SQVTM and CDR2 is ANQGSEA in the germline V gene. V gave up 5 bases and J gave up 7 bases, with 20 bases separating them. The CDR3 here is CSVTRGTGTLGYTF. The CDR3 DNA sequence: TGCAGCGTTACACGGGGTACAGGGACCCTTGGCTACACCTTC.

The DNA of the CDR3 is TGTGCCAGCTCACAACGGGTGCTCTCGCGAAACACCATATATTTT. It is translated as CASSQRVLSRNTIYF. This sequence joins TRBV18 and TRBJ1-3; D is unresolved. CDR3 length: 15 amino acids. The germline V gene encodes CDR1 KGHSH and CDR2 LQKENI. Trimming took off 4 bases at V and 5 bases at J, with 15 bases between the two ends.

The rearrangement links TRBV29-1 to TRBJ2-7; the D gene is possibly TRBD1 (5 bases). Germline CDR1 reads SQVTM; CDR2 reads ANQGSEA. The V end was cut by 0 bases, the J end by 6 bases, with 18 bases between. CDR3 size: 15 residues. CDR3 DNA: TGCAGCGTTGAAGATCATGGCAGGGCACCGGGCGAGCAGTACTTC. Protein: CSVEDHGRAPGEQYF.

This clone has just a few counts. This chain uses TRBV30 with TRBJ2-4, with D possibly being TRBD2 (6 bases). The germline V gene has CDR1 GTSNPN and CDR2 SVGIG (reference sequence). This CDR3 region has 13 residues. V was pared by 1 base and J by 7 bases, with 11 bases between. CDR3 in DNA: TGTGCCTGGAGTGCCGGGACTTCCAACATTCAGTACTTC. Encoded protein: CAWSAGTSNIQYF.

CDR3 DNA: TGCGCCAGCAGCTCGGAGGAGGGGGCGCTAGGCTATGGCTACACCTTC. Translated: CASSSEEGALGYGYTF. This sequence joins TRBV5-1 and TRBJ1-2, with 7 bases identical to TRBD1. Per germline, CDR1 SGHRS and CDR2 YFSETQ. The CDR3 extends over 16 amino acids. Trimming at V came to 3 bases and at J to 4 bases, leaving 12 bases not matched to a gene.